This entry describes one TCR beta chain. These data originate in a study of patients and donors after allogeneic stem cell transplantation. CDR3 size: 15 residues. The junction had 4 bases not matched to a gene; V was cut back by 2 bases and J by 7 bases. CDR1 is SGDLS, CDR2 YYNGEE, per germline. TCRdb re-called the RT-PCR reads with MiXCR, one entry per CDR3 protein. The profile shows about 960,000 distinct CDR3 sequences, over 15% of them singletons. The material sequenced was blood, either unsorted or a sorted T cell fraction (not recorded which). The rearrangement uses TRBV9 and TRBJ2-1; 12 positions match TRBD1. This TCR was recovered from a human donor who was either an allogeneic HSCT recipient or a stem cell or donor lymphocyte infusion donor (not recorded which). It is not recorded whose cells these are; they may come from a transplant donor. Here the CDR3 DNA reads TGTGCCAGCAGCGTCGGGACAGGGGGCGGGAATGAGCAGTTCTTC. It yields the protein CASSVGTGGGNEQFF.